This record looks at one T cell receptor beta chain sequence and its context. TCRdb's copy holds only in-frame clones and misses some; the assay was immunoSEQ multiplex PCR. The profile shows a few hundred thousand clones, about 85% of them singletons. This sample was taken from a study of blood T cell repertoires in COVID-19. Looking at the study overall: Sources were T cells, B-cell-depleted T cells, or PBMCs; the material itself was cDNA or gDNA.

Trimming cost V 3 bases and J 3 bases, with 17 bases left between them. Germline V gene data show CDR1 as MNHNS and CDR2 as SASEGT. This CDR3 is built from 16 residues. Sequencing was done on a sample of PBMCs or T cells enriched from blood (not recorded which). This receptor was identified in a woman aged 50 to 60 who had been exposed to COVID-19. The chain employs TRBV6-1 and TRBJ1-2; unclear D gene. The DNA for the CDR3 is TGTGCCAGCAGTGAGAATATACTTGGTGCCTACTATGGCTACACCTTC. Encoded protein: CASSENILGAYYGYTF.